This record looks at one T cell receptor (beta chain) sequence and its context. The data belong to a study of cytomegalovirus exposure and HLA in healthy donors. The PCR had 60 Vbeta and 13 Jbeta primers. Methods used by the authors: Later, an analysis found about 83 million unique TCR beta chains, and 9.5 million to 11 million of these were shared. Profiling relied on immunoSEQ multiplex PCR, and the TCRdb table lists in-frame clones only, not all of them. V and J calls and clone size are those listed in that table; D and trimming were worked out from the DNA. This table holds about 130,000 clones, approximately 84% found once. V lost 3 bases, J lost 0 bases, and 12 bases lay in between. The CDR3 has 16 amino acids. CDR1 SNHLY and CDR2 FYNNEI come from the germline V gene.

The sequenced material came from PBMCs. The chain recombines TRBV2 with TRBJ1-5; D remains unclear. The clonotype was recovered from a boy aged 2 to 10 in good health and CMV-seronegative. This CDR3 reads CASSEWTGASNQPQHF. The CDR3 nucleotides are TGTGCCAGCAGTGAGTGGACTGGTGCTAGCAATCAGCCCCAGCATTTT.